Listed here are 13 T cell receptor beta chains from one sample, sequenced in a study of blood T cell repertoires in COVID-19. Sequencing used immunoSEQ multiplex PCR; TCRdb keeps in-frame clones, though not all of them. Of approximately 180,000 clones listed, roughly 85% are singletons. Sequencing was performed on peripheral blood. These receptors were obtained from a human donor with active or convalescent COVID-19. The donor label of this sample is uncertain.

This chain links TRBV19 with TRBJ1-2; D not resolved. Germline V gives CDR1 LNHDA, CDR2 SQIVND (reference sequence). The CDR3 loop spans 13 amino acids. With 5 bases removed from V and 3 bases from J, the gap between germline ends came to 10 bases. The CDR3 loop is CASSDQDYYGYTF. In DNA, the CDR3 is TGTGCCAGTAGTGACCAGGACTACTATGGCTACACCTTC. The whole variable domain, remainder taken from reference TRBV19 and TRBJ1-2, is DGGITQSPKYLFRKEGQNVTLSCEQNLNHDAMYWYRQDPGQGLRLIYYSQIVNDFQKGDIAEGYSVSREKKESFPLTVTSAQKNPTAFYLCASSDQDYYGYTFGSGTRLTVV.

The chain is built from TRBV25-1 and TRBJ2-3, with TRBD2 matching over 9 bases. The CDR3 is 16 residues long. The germline V gene encodes CDR1 MGHDK and CDR2 SYGVNS. Trimming at V came to 5 bases and at J to 7 bases, leaving 13 bases not matched to a gene. The CDR3 region is CASSPPGLAPTNTQYF. For the CDR3, the DNA is TGTGCCAGCAGTCCACCGGGACTAGCACCCACCAATACGCAGTATTTT.

This rearrangement joins TRBV5-4 to TRBJ2-1, with 12 bases aligning to TRBD2. The junction had 20 bases not matched to a gene; V was cut back by 6 bases and J by 4 bases. The CDR3 has 20 amino acids. CDR1 SGHNT and CDR2 YYREEE come from the germline V gene (reference sequence). CDR3 in amino acids: CASMGARERLAGVLYNEQFF. CDR3 DNA sequence: TGTGCCAGCATGGGAGCGAGGGAGCGACTAGCGGGGGTGCTTTACAATGAGCAGTTCTTC.

This clone was found once. V is TRBV6-1 and J is TRBJ2-7, with D unresolved. The germline gives CDR1 MNHNS, CDR2 SASEGT. The germline V and J ends were trimmed by 0 bases and 7 bases, with 7 bases remaining between them. The length of the CDR3 is 12 residues. The CDR3, as DNA: TGTGCCAGCAGTGAAGCGCGGATTGAGCAGTACTTC. It codes for CASSEARIEQYF.

This chain links TRBV5-5 with TRBJ1-1; maybe TRBD1 (6 bases). Per germline, CDR1 SGHKS and CDR2 YYEKEE (reference sequence). CDR3 size: 11 residues. V lost 0 bases and J lost 9, with 6 bases in between. The CDR3 loop is CASSLGDKAFF. The CDR3 DNA follows: TGTGCCAGCAGCTTGGGGGACAAAGCTTTCTTT.

The CDR3 is CASRPGQGASYEQYF. Written as DNA, the CDR3 is TGCGCCAGCAGACCCGGACAGGGGGCCTCCTACGAGCAGTACTTC. The chain employs TRBV5-1 and TRBJ2-7; 11 positions agree with TRBD1. This CDR3 contains 15 residues. The ends lost 5 bases at V and 0 bases at J; junction bases unmatched: 4. CDR1 and CDR2 (germline): SGHRS, YFSETQ.

The chain links TRBV10-2 to TRBJ2-1; 13 bases fit TRBD2. Trimming at V came to 3 bases and at J to 9 bases, leaving 8 bases not matched to a gene. The CDR3 runs 16 residues. CDR1 is WSHSY, CDR2 SAAADI, per germline. This CDR3 reads CASSDLLAGGQGEQFF. CDR3 nucleotides: TGCGCCAGCAGTGACCTACTAGCGGGAGGGCAGGGTGAGCAGTTCTTC.

V and J are TRBV3-1 (or the pseudogene TRBV3-2) and TRBJ2-5; D is possibly TRBD1 (8 bases). Per germline, CDR1 LGHDT and CDR2 YNNKEL (reference sequence). There are 18 residues in the CDR3. V shed 1 base and J shed 2 bases, with 20 bases lying between them. CDR3 DNA sequence: TGTGCCAGCAGCCAAGGGGAGGGCAGGGGGCGAATTCAAGAGACCCAGTACTTC. Its protein product is CASSQGEGRGRIQETQYF.

V gene TRBV12-3 or TRBV12-4 combines with J gene TRBJ2-5; no clear D gene. The CDR3 runs 12 residues. V lost 1 base, J lost 6 bases, and 6 bases lay in between. CDR3 region: CASSLGPQTQYF. The CDR3 bases are TGTGCCAGCAGTTTAGGGCCGCAGACCCAGTACTTC.

This sequence joins TRBV27 and TRBJ2-7; 9 bases match TRBD2. The CDR3 sequence is 14 residues long. CDR1 and CDR2 from the germline V gene are MNHEY and SMNVEV (reference sequence). V dropped 3 bases and J dropped 4; count of bases not matched to a gene: 4. The CDR3 DNA reads as TGTGCCAGCAGTTTGAGCGGGGGGCCGTACGAGCAGTACTTC. This codes for CASSLSGGPYEQYF.

V and J are TRBV7-2 and TRBJ2-1, with TRBD2 identical over 8 bases. CDR1 is SGHTA and CDR2 is FQGNSA in the germline V gene. With 1 base clipped from V and 3 bases from J, the junction kept 8 bases outside the gene matches. This CDR3 comprises 17 residues. CDR3 bases: TGTGCCAGCAGCTTAGTGTCGGGCGGGGGGTTCTACAATGAGCAGTTCTTC. This codes for CASSLVSGGGFYNEQFF.

The rearrangement joins TRBV3-1 (or the pseudogene TRBV3-2) to TRBJ2-1; a possible D gene is TRBD2 (6 bases). CDR1 and CDR2 (germline): LGHDT, YNNKEL (reference sequence). The CDR3 consists of 18 residues. V dropped 0 bases and J dropped 6 bases, with 21 bases sitting between them. The CDR3 bases are TGTGCCAGCAGCCAAGATCTATGGGGAGGAAGGGGCTCCAATGAGCAGTTCTTC. Protein: CASSQDLWGGRGSNEQFF.

This chain uses TRBV28 with TRBJ2-3; TRBD1 aligns across 10 bases. The CDR3 sequence is 19 residues long. Trimming removed 4 bases from V and 1 base from J; junction bases left unmatched: 14. Germline V CDR1 and CDR2: MDHEN, SYDVKM. CDR3 loop: CASSSPWGTGAGGTDTQYF. The CDR3 DNA reads TGTGCCAGCAGTTCTCCCTGGGGGACAGGGGCGGGAGGCACAGATACGCAGTATTTT. Combining the CDR3 with reference TRBV28 and TRBJ2-3 gives the whole variable domain DVKVTQSSRYLVKRTGEKVFLECVQDMDHENMFWYRQDPGLGLRLIYFSYDVKMKEKGDIPEGYSVSREKKERFSLILESASTNQTSMYLCASSSPWGTGAGGTDTQYFGPGTRLTVL.